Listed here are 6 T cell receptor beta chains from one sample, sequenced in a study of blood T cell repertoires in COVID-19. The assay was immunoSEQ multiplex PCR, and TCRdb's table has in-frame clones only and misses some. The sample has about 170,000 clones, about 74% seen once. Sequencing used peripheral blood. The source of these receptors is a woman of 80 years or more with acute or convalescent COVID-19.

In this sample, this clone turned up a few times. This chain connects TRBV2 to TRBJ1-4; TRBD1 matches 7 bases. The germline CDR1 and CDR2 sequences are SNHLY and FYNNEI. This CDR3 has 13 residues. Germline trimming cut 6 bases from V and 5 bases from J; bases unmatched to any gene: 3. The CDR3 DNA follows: TGTGCCAGCAGCGGGACAGAGAATGAAAAACTGTTTTTT. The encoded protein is CASSGTENEKLFF.

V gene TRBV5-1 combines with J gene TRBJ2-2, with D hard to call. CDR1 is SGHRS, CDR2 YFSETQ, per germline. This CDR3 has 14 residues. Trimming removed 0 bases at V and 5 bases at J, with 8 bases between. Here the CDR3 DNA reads TGCGCCAGCAGCTTGGATCAGGAAACCGGGGAGCTGTTTTTT. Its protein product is CASSLDQETGELFF.

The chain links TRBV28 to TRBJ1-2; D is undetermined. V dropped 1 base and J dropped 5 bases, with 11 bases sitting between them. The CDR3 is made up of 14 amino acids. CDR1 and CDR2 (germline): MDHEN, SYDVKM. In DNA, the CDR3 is TGTGCCAGCAGTTTATTGACATATGGTTATGGCTACACCTTC. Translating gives CASSLLTYGYGYTF.

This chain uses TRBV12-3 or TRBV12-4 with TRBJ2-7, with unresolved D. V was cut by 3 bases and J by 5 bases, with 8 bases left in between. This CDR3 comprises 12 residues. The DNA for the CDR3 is TGTGCCAGCAGTTTTGGGCGCCACGAGCAGTACTTC. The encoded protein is CASSFGRHEQYF.

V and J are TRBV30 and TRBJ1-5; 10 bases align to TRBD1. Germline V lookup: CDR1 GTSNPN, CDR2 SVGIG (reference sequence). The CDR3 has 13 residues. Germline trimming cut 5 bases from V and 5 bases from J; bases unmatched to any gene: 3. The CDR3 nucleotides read TGTGCCTGGGCCGGGACAGGGGATCAGCCCCAGCATTTT. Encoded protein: CAWAGTGDQPQHF. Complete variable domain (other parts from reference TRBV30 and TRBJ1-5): SQTIHQWPATLVQPVGSPLSLECTVEGTSNPNLYWYRQAAGRGLQLLFYSVGIGQISSEVPQNLSASRPQDRQFILSSKKLLLSDSGFYLCAWAGTGDQPQHFGDGTRLSIL.

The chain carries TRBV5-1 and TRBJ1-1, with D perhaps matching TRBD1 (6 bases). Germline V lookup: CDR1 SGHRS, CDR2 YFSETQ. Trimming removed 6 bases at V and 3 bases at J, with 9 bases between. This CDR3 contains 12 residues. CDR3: CASKGGDTEAFF. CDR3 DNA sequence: TGCGCCAGCAAAGGGGGGGACACTGAAGCTTTCTTT.